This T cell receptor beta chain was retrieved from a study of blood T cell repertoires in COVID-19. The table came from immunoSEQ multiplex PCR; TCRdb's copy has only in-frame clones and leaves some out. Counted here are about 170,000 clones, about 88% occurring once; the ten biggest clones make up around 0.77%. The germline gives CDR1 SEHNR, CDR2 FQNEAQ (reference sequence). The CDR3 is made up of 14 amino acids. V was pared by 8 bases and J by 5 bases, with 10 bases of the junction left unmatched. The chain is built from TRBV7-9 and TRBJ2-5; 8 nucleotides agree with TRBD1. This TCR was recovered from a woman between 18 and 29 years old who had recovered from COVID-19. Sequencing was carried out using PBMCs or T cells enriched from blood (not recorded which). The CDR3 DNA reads TGTGCCAGCCTTACCGGGACAGGTCTGGAGACCCAGTACTTC. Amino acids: CASLTGTGLETQYF.